This entry is about one T cell receptor (beta chain). Germline V lookup: CDR1 MNHNY, CDR2 SVGAGI (reference sequence). With V trimmed by 7 bases and J by 8 bases, 5 bases remained unmatched. There are 13 residues in the CDR3. The data are from a study of T cell changes during pregnancy in multiple sclerosis. Sequencing was performed with immunoSEQ multiplex PCR; in TCRdb, only in-frame clones are kept and a portion is missing. This sample yields just under 95,000 clones, of which almost 95% are seen a single time; about 2.4% belongs to the top ten. The TCR sequence derives from a female donor with multiple sclerosis, enrolled in a pregnancy study. This material consisted of peripheral blood, taken in the first trimester of pregnancy. V usage is TRBV6-6 and J usage is TRBJ2-1; 10 bases line up with TRBD2. The CDR3 reads CASTSGRGDEQFF. The CDR3 coding sequence is TGTGCCAGCACGAGCGGGAGGGGAGATGAGCAGTTCTTC.